The T cell receptor beta chain under discussion was sequenced for a study of shared clonotypes between healthy human individuals. From germline, CDR1 is LNHDA and CDR2 SQIVND (reference sequence). Germline trimming cut 3 bases from V and 8 bases from J; bases unmatched to any gene: 11. This CDR3 has 17 amino acids. Tens of thousands of T cell genomes, or approximately 0.3 ug DNA, went into unsorted PBMC replicate PCRs. The unsorted PBMC sample used ten immunoSEQ deep assay plates. Clones were read by immunoSEQ multiplex PCR, and TCRdb kept only the in-frame ones, dropping some. Here the sample spans about 510,000 clones, about four fifths being singletons. All donors were healthy HIV-negative adults lacking recent acute infections or vaccinations. Findings and limits, study-wide: Clonotype sharing levels among donors were expected to vary with sequencing depth.

A word on this clone: Its antigen remains unknown.

Sequences were obtained from PBMCs. This TCR was sampled from a woman aged 35 to 49 in good health. Some clones in this sample may be carry-over from other donors' samples. The rearrangement uses TRBV19 and TRBJ2-1; 12 bases are shared with TRBD2. The CDR3 region is CASSIRLAGGPRDEQFF. DNA of the CDR3: TGTGCCAGTAGTATCCGGCTAGCGGGAGGGCCGAGGGATGAGCAGTTCTTC. Looking up the rest from reference TRBV19 and TRBJ2-1 gives the full variable domain: DGGITQSPKYLFRKEGQNVTLSCEQNLNHDAMYWYRQDPGQGLRLIYYSQIVNDFQKGDIAEGYSVSREKKESFPLTVTSAQKNPTAFYLCASSIRLAGGPRDEQFFGPGTRLTVL.